This TCR beta chain was obtained from a study of blood T cell repertoires in COVID-19. Across the study: T cells, B-cell-depleted T cells, or PBMCs provided the cDNA or gDNA that served as material.

The CDR3 covers 16 residues. V trimming: 0 bases; J trimming: 6 bases; junction bases outside the gene matches: 6. CDR1 is SGHRS and CDR2 is YFSETQ in the germline V gene. Repertoires were generated with immunoSEQ multiplex PCR, while TCRdb's copy carries only in-frame clones and drops some. The sample shows about 110,000 clones, 85% to 90% of them seen only once. This TCR came from a human donor in a cohort sampled during active COVID-19. The V and J genes are TRBV5-1 and TRBJ1-6, with TRBD1 identical over 7 bases. Input material: peripheral blood. The CDR3 spells CASSLVGTVANSPLHF. In nucleotides, the CDR3 is TGCGCCAGCAGCTTGGTCGGGACAGTCGCTAATTCACCCCTCCACTTT.